The 9 T cell receptor beta chains below were found in one sample sequenced in a study of regulatory T cells in long-lasting Graves disease. This sample's time point: newly diagnosed GD, antithyroid drugs for less than 3 months. PBMC-extracted RNA yielded the TCR library. Construction of TCR beta libraries relied on iRepertoire HTBI primers and on Arm-PCR targeting CDR3 regions. TCRdb re-called the multiplex PCR reads with MiXCR, one entry per CDR3 protein. The sample lists about 540,000 distinct CDR3 sequences; less than 15% were seen once. The sample also formed part of further work on T cells in Graves' hyperthyroidism and ophthalmopathy.

The sample consisted of peripheral blood mononuclear cells (PBMCs), taken at new diagnosis, from a patient treated with antithyroid drugs. These receptors were taken from a man aged 25-45 years with Graves disease.

Concerning this clonotype: Because it lacks the conserved phenylalanine or tryptophan at the end, this CDR3 is likely a read error. The CDR3: CASSQDRVREGYGYTL. The DNA of the CDR3 is TGCGCCAGCAGCCAAGATAGGGTCCGGGAGGGGTATGGCTACACCCTC. V and J are TRBV4-1 and TRBJ1-2, with D perhaps matching TRBD1 (5 bases). Germline lookup yields CDR1 MGHRA and CDR2 YSYEKL. Deletions cut 0 bases from V and 5 bases from J, with 16 bases between. The length of the CDR3 is 16 residues.

To note about this clonotype: This could be a read error, since a much larger clone is one nucleotide away. CDR3 DNA sequence: TGCAGTGCTAGGAACCATGGATTGGGGACCCAGTACTTC. This encodes CSARNHGLGTQYF. The chain employs TRBV20-1 and TRBJ2-1; D unclear. The better agreement between TRBJ2-5 and the DNA end casts doubt on the J call. Germline assignment: CDR1 DFQATT and CDR2 SNEGSKA (reference sequence). The CDR3 is made up of 13 amino acids.

This clonotype was detected a few times. The chain has TRBV28 and TRBJ1-4; the match to TRBD1 covers 8 bases. The V gene end was trimmed by 5 bases and the J gene end by 7 bases; junction bases not matched to a gene: 9. The CDR3 runs 15 residues. Germline CDR1 is MDHEN and CDR2 is SYDVKM. The CDR3 sequence is CASSGPGQDFEKLFF. CDR3 nucleotide sequence: TGTGCCAGCAGTGGTCCGGGACAGGATTTTGAAAAACTGTTTTTT. Full variable domain (outside the CDR3, taken from reference TRBV28 and TRBJ1-4): DVKVTQSSRYLVKRTGEKVFLECVQDMDHENMFWYRQDPGLGLRLIYFSYDVKMKEKGDIPEGYSVSREKKERFSLILESASTNQTSMYLCASSGPGQDFEKLFFGSGTQLSVL.

This clonotype has a handful of counts. This chain links TRBV19 with TRBJ2-5, with no clear D. In germline, CDR1 is LNHDA, CDR2 SQIVND (reference sequence). V lost 2 bases, J lost 1 base, and 8 bases lay in between. CDR3 length: 14 amino acids. The CDR3 loop is CASSITSVQETQYF. The CDR3 region has the DNA TGTGCCAGTAGTATAACCAGCGTCCAAGAGACCCAGTACTTC.

This clonotype has a handful of counts. V is TRBV4-2 and J is TRBJ1-1; tentative D call: TRBD1 (6 bases). Germline assignment: CDR1 LGHNA and CDR2 YNFKEQ. This CDR3 has 15 residues. Trimming pared 1 base from V and 0 bases from J, leaving 9 bases between. DNA for the CDR3: TGTGCCAGCAGCCAAGCCGGACAGATGAACACTGAAGCTTTCTTT. Amino acids: CASSQAGQMNTEAFF.

This clonotype was recorded a few times. The gene calls are TRBV12-3 or TRBV12-4 and TRBJ2-3, with 9 bases identical to TRBD2. The CDR3 covers 16 residues. The ends lost 4 bases at V and 6 bases at J; junction bases unmatched: 11. The CDR3 region has the DNA TGTGCCAGCAGTTCGACTAGCGGCGGGGTGACGGATACGCAGTATTTT. Translated, it gives CASSSTSGGVTDTQYF.

This clonotype has ten or more counts. The chain joins TRBV7-8 to TRBJ2-5; TRBD1 aligns across 7 bases. J was trimmed by 1 base and V by 5 bases; bases with no gene match: 4. The CDR3 has 14 amino acids. Germline V CDR1 and CDR2: SGHVS, FQNEAQ. The CDR3 bases are TGTGCCAGCAGCACGTCAGGGGGCCAAGAGACCCAGTACTTC. Translating it yields CASSTSGGQETQYF.

This clonotype showed up many times. The CDR3 DNA reads TGTGCCAGCAGGGAACGGGACCGAATAATAACCGGGGAGCTGTTTTTT. Protein: CASRERDRIITGELFF. The rearrangement uses TRBV2 and TRBJ2-2; D is perhaps TRBD1 or TRBD2 (5 bases each). CDR1 is SNHLY and CDR2 is FYNNEI in the germline V gene. Trimming took 6 bases from V and 5 from J, leaving 19 bases between them. The CDR3 runs to 16 residues.

V usage is TRBV30 and J usage is TRBJ1-3; D is possibly TRBD1 (5 bases). V was clipped by 3 bases and J by 3 bases, with 21 bases between them. This CDR3 is built from 17 residues. The germline gives CDR1 GTSNPN, CDR2 SVGIG (reference sequence). CDR3 sequence reads: CAWSPRGAGLGGNTIYF. The CDR3 DNA reads TGTGCCTGGAGCCCCCGTGGGGCGGGACTAGGTGGAAACACCATATATTTT.